A selection of T cell receptor beta chains follows, all from one sample in a study of T cell repertoires in cytomegalovirus infection. Each CDR3 protein gets one entry after TCRdb re-called the reads with MiXCR. Of hundreds of thousands of distinct CDR3 sequences in the sample, about 23% are singletons; the top ten hold roughly 20%. Source material: CD8+ T cells from PBMCs. Every receptor here comes from a human donor in good health (CMV status not recorded). Some clones in this sample may be carry-over from other donors' samples. Each CDR3 is given with its conserved first and last residue. The D gene is left open where the match is weak. Some rows have no size entry. The others give once, few or many, or a class for an expanded clone.

CDR3 protein	CDR3 DNA	clone size	V gene	J gene	D gene
CASSSSAGELFF	TGTGCCAGCAGCTCATCCGCCGGGGAGCTGTTTTTT	-	TRBV7-7	TRBJ2-2	-
CSAIRDYTNSYEQYF	TGCAGTGCTATACGGGACTATACGAACTCCTACGAGCAGTACTTC	-	TRBV20-1	TRBJ2-7	TRBD2
CSARDLSGGISYNEQFF	TGCAGTGCTAGAGATTTATCGGGGGGGATCTCCTACAATGAGCAGTTCTTC	few	TRBV20-1	TRBJ2-1	TRBD2
CASMGLAGVAKNIQYF	TGTGCCAGCATGGGACTAGCGGGGGTGGCCAAAAACATTCAGTACTTC	many	TRBV2	TRBJ2-4	TRBD2
CASSQPRDRVSYNEQFF	TGCGCCAGCAGCCAACCCCGGGACAGGGTATCCTACAATGAGCAGTTCTTC	many	TRBV4-1	TRBJ2-1	TRBD1
CASSQWGRNNEQFF	TGTGCCAGCAGCCAGTGGGGAAGAAACAATGAGCAGTTCTTC	-	TRBV12-3/TRBV12-4	TRBJ2-1	-
CASSQEPRDPYEQYF	TGCGCCAGCAGCCAAGAGCCTAGGGACCCATACGAGCAGTACTTC	-	TRBV4-1	TRBJ2-7	-
CASSYIGSRNEKLFF	TGTGCCAGCAGTTACATTGGCAGTCGAAATGAAAAACTGTTTTTT	few	TRBV6-6	TRBJ1-4	-
CASSLLDSLGETQYF	TGTGCCAGCAGTTTATTGGACAGTCTCGGGGAGACCCAGTACTTC	many	TRBV28	TRBJ2-5	-
CASSYSTGSYYEQYF	TGTGCCAGCAGTTACTCGACCGGGTCGTACTACGAGCAGTACTTC	few	TRBV6-2/TRBV6-3	TRBJ2-7	-
CASSTITEAFF	TGTGCCAGCAGTACAATCACTGAAGCTTTCTTT	few	TRBV25-1	TRBJ1-1	-
CASSEGPNQPQHF	TGTGCCAGCAGTGAGGGGCCCAATCAGCCCCAGCATTTT	few	TRBV9	TRBJ1-5	-
CSAQELPSTDTQYF	TGCAGTGCTCAGGAGTTACCTAGCACAGATACGCAGTATTTT	-	TRBV20-1	TRBJ2-3	-
CASRLRGGTQYF	TGTGCCAGCAGACTCAGGGGTGGAACGCAGTATTTT	few	TRBV28	TRBJ2-3	-
CASSLGHPSTNEKLFF	TGTGCCAGCAGCTTAGGACATCCTTCAACTAATGAAAAACTGTTTTTT	many	TRBV7-6	TRBJ1-4	-
CASSYGVGPQHF	TGTGCCAGCAGTTATGGGGTTGGGCCCCAGCATTTT	few	TRBV6-6	TRBJ1-5	-
CASGQGRHQPQHF	TGTGCCAGTGGACAGGGGAGGCATCAGCCCCAGCATTTT	once	TRBV19	TRBJ1-5	TRBD1
CASSYFPTEPNEQFF	TGTGCCAGCAGTTACTTCCCTACCGAACCGAATGAGCAGTTCTTC	few	TRBV6-5	TRBJ2-1	-
CAISEAGQGDEKLFF	TGTGCCATCAGTGAAGCAGGGCAGGGGGATGAAAAACTGTTTTTT	-	TRBV10-3	TRBJ1-4	TRBD1
CASRPSGAPLPLTEAFF	TGTGCCAGTAGACCGTCGGGGGCCCCTCTCCCCCTCACTGAAGCTTTCTTT	-	TRBV19	TRBJ1-1	-
CASSQEGNLYNEQFF	TGCGCCAGCAGCCAAGAGGGGAACCTCTACAATGAGCAGTTCTTC	few	TRBV4-1	TRBJ2-1	-
CASSLALPTSGNTIYF	TGTGCCAGCAGCTTAGCTCTCCCAACCTCTGGAAACACCATATATTTT	few	TRBV7-2	TRBJ1-3	-
CASLPPGSHYEQYF	TGTGCCAGCCTTCCCCCGGGCAGCCACTACGAGCAGTACTTC	few	TRBV7-9	TRBJ2-7	-
CASSSAAGTSGGPSYEQYF	TGTGCCAGCAGTTCCGCTGCCGGGACTAGCGGGGGGCCCTCCTACGAGCAGTACTTC	few	TRBV12-3/TRBV12-4	TRBJ2-7	TRBD2
CSARMGTEAFF	TGCAGTGCTAGAATGGGGACTGAAGCTTTCTTT	-	TRBV20-1	TRBJ1-1	-
CSARDRGGSYNEQFF	TGCAGTGCTAGAGATCGGGGGGGGAGTTACAATGAGCAGTTCTTC	-	TRBV20-1	TRBJ2-1	TRBD2
CSVEGPGTESYEQYF	TGCAGCGTTGAAGGTCCCGGGACGGAGTCCTACGAGCAGTACTTC	-	TRBV29-1	TRBJ2-7	-
CASSHLSRHEQYF	TGTGCCAGCAGCCATCTATCGCGTCACGAGCAGTACTTC	-	TRBV14	TRBJ2-7	-
CASSLTGERNQPQHF	TGTGCCAGCAGCCTCACCGGGGAACGCAATCAGCCCCAGCATTTT	many	TRBV12-3/TRBV12-4	TRBJ1-5	-
CASSDAIGGPYGYTF	TGTGCCAGCAGTGATGCCATTGGGGGCCCCTATGGCTACACCTTC	few	TRBV25-1	TRBJ1-2	-
CASSIAVAGSTGELFF	TGTGCCAGTAGTATAGCGGTAGCGGGGAGCACCGGGGAGCTGTTTTTT	few	TRBV19	TRBJ2-2	TRBD2
CASSWDGPNSPLHF	TGTGCCAGCAGTTGGGACGGCCCCAATTCACCCCTCCACTTT	many	TRBV28	TRBJ1-6	-
CASSTVYSATNEKLFF	TGTGCCAGCAGCACAGTATACAGTGCAACTAATGAAAAACTGTTTTTT	-	TRBV7-6	TRBJ1-4	-
CASSPRDRVHEQYF	TGTGCCAGCAGCCCGCGGGACAGGGTCCACGAGCAGTACTTC	few	TRBV7-9	TRBJ2-7	TRBD1
CAVRTRGSYNSPLHF	TGTGCCGTGAGGACTCGGGGCTCCTATAATTCACCCCTCCACTTT	-	TRBV7-9	TRBJ1-6	-
CASSLVLGAYNEQFF	TGTGCCAGCAGCTTAGTTCTAGGGGCGTACAATGAGCAGTTCTTC	few	TRBV7-6	TRBJ2-1	-
CASSLTVNYGYTF	TGTGCCAGCAGCTTAACAGTCAACTATGGCTACACCTTC	many	TRBV27	TRBJ1-2	-
CASSEEGTEAYEQYF	TGTGCCAGCAGTGAAGAGGGGACAGAGGCCTACGAGCAGTACTTC	few	TRBV2	TRBJ2-7	TRBD1
CASSSRTSGGPSYEQYF	TGTGCCAGCAGCTCACGGACTAGCGGGGGCCCTTCCTACGAGCAGTACTTC	many	TRBV7-9	TRBJ2-7	TRBD2
CASSSTGRYEQYF	TGTGCCAGCAGCTCGACTGGCCGCTACGAGCAGTACTTC	-	TRBV11-2	TRBJ2-7	-
CASSYSSAGAEQYF	TGTGCCAGCAGTTACTCCTCAGCGGGGGCCGAGCAGTACTTC	few	TRBV6-2/TRBV6-3	TRBJ2-7	TRBD2
CASSLTGHHYEQYF	TGTGCCAGCAGCTTAACTGGACATCATTACGAGCAGTACTTC	many	TRBV7-9	TRBJ2-7	-
CASSEPAGTFTDTQYF	TGTGCCAGCAGTGAACCGGCGGGAACTTTCACAGATACGCAGTATTTT	-	TRBV6-1	TRBJ2-3	-
CASSVPMVGGQSDYYEQYF	TGTGCCAGCAGCGTCCCCATGGTGGGCGGACAGTCGGACTACTACGAGCAGTACTTC	-	TRBV11-2	TRBJ2-7	-
CSAPDPGGYAEAFF	TGCAGTGCTCCAGACCCAGGGGGCTACGCTGAAGCTTTCTTT	-	TRBV20-1	TRBJ1-1	TRBD1
CASSPGAQHF	TGTGCCAGCAGCCCGGGGGCCCAGCATTTT	many	TRBV7-9	TRBJ1-5	-
CASSLTSLSYNEQFF	TGTGCCAGCAGCTTAACCAGCCTGTCCTACAATGAGCAGTTCTTC	many	TRBV7-2	TRBJ2-1	-
CASSLDGVVGPQHF	TGTGCCAGCAGTTTAGATGGGGTCGTCGGGCCCCAGCATTTT	-	TRBV12-3/TRBV12-4	TRBJ1-5	-
CASSMAGLSELFF	TGTGCCAGTAGTATGGCGGGATTGTCAGAGCTGTTTTTT	few	TRBV19	TRBJ2-2	-
CASSLGALGEKLFF	TGTGCCAGCAGCTTAGGAGCTCTAGGAGAAAAACTGTTTTTT	few	TRBV7-6	TRBJ1-4	-
CASSPWPGSSYEQYF	TGTGCCAGCAGCCCCTGGCCCGGAAGCTCCTACGAGCAGTACTTC	many	TRBV7-2	TRBJ2-7	-
CATEFVTEAFF	TGTGCCACTGAGTTTGTTACTGAAGCTTTCTTT	-	TRBV7-9	TRBJ1-1	-
CASSMTEKTEAFF	TGTGCCAGCAGCATGACGGAGAAAACTGAAGCTTTCTTT	-	TRBV5-6	TRBJ1-1	-
CASSIASGNIQYF	TGTGCCAGCAGTATAGCGTCCGGAAACATTCAGTACTTC	-	TRBV27	TRBJ2-4	-
CASIRGTDYGYTF	TGTGCCAGCATCCGAGGGACAGACTATGGCTACACCTTC	-	TRBV2	TRBJ1-2	TRBD1
CASSQEEVSNQPQHF	TGCGCCAGCAGCCAAGAAGAGGTTAGCAATCAGCCCCAGCATTTT	many	TRBV4-1	TRBJ1-5	-
CSAYDLRTDQETQYF	TGCAGTGCTTATGATTTGCGGACGGATCAAGAGACCCAGTACTTC	many	TRBV20-1	TRBJ2-5	-
CSARGGGLAETQYF	TGCAGTGCTAGAGGGGGGGGACTAGCTGAGACCCAGTACTTC	-	TRBV20-1	TRBJ2-5	TRBD2
CANEPAPGQGINEAFF	TGTGCCAACGAACCCGCGCCGGGACAGGGCATTAATGAAGCTTTCTTT	many	TRBV7-9	TRBJ1-1	TRBD1
CASRDFKTGSYEQYF	TGTGCCAGCAGAGATTTTAAGACCGGCTCCTACGAGCAGTACTTC	-	TRBV2	TRBJ2-7	-